Each of the 14 T cell receptor beta chains below was sequenced from the same sample in a study of cytomegalovirus exposure and HLA in healthy donors. 60 Vbeta and 13 Jbeta primers were used in PCR. Some clones are missing from TCRdb's copy, which holds only in-frame ones; the method was immunoSEQ multiplex PCR. The sample holds fewer than 140,000 clones, under 80% seen once. Input material: PBMCs. The receptors were gathered from a man in his 60s in good health and CMV-seronegative.

The CDR3 is CASSLRILAGGSTDTQYF. CDR3 DNA sequence: TGTGCCAGCAGCCTCAGGATACTAGCGGGGGGGAGCACAGATACGCAGTATTTT. This chain connects TRBV2 to TRBJ2-3, with TRBD2 matching 13 bases. J lost 0 bases, V lost 6 bases, and 9 bases had no gene match. Germline CDR1 reads SNHLY; CDR2 reads FYNNEI. This CDR3 is built from 18 residues.

The V call is TRBV5-1, the J call TRBJ2-3, with a tentative D call TRBD2 (6 bases). Trimming pared 2 bases from V and 3 bases from J, leaving 19 bases between. Germline CDR1 SGHRS, CDR2 YFSETQ. There are 17 residues in the CDR3. The CDR3 region is CASSLKTAGTFTDTQYF. In DNA form, the CDR3 reads TGCGCCAGCAGCTTAAAAACGGCGGGGACCTTTACAGATACGCAGTATTTT.

The chain has TRBV2 and TRBJ2-7; 9 nucleotides match TRBD1. With 9 bases clipped from V and 0 bases from J, the junction kept 12 bases outside the gene matches. The CDR3 spans 16 residues. CDR1 is SNHLY and CDR2 is FYNNEI in the germline V gene. The CDR3 coding sequence is TGTGCCAGAGTGCGGACCGGGACAGGGAGCTCCTACGAGCAGTACTTC. This sequence encodes CARVRTGTGSSYEQYF. Full variable domain (rest looked up from reference TRBV2 and TRBJ2-7): EPEVTQTPSHQVTQMGQEVILRCVPISNHLYFYWYRQILGQKVEFLVSFYNNEISEKSEIFDDQFSVERPDGSNFTLKIRSTKLEDSAMYFCARVRTGTGSSYEQYFGPGTRLTVT.

DNA for the CDR3: TGTGCCAGCAGTGAAGCGGGGGGGGATCAGCCCCAGCATTTT. Translating gives CASSEAGGDQPQHF. The chain couples TRBV6-1 to TRBJ1-5, with a weak D call TRBD1 (5 bases). The germline gives CDR1 MNHNS, CDR2 SASEGT. This CDR3 has 14 residues. The germline V and J ends were trimmed by 0 bases and 5 bases, with 8 bases remaining between them.

This sequence joins TRBV29-1 and TRBJ2-3, with a tentative D call TRBD2 (6 bases). Germline CDR1 is SQVTM and CDR2 is ANQGSEA. The CDR3 extends over 17 amino acids. The V and J ends lost 5 bases and 0 bases respectively, with 21 bases between them. The chain's CDR3 is CSVPSTLGGVSTDTQYF. CDR3 bases: TGCAGCGTTCCCAGTACTCTCGGCGGGGTTAGCACAGATACGCAGTATTTT.

This clone showed up just once. The chain joins TRBV18 to TRBJ2-1, with a tentative D call TRBD1 (6 bases). Looked up from germline, CDR1 is KGHSH and CDR2 is LQKENI. The ends were cut back, 4 bases at V and 0 bases at J, with 13 bases in the middle. The CDR3 runs 16 residues. The DNA for the CDR3 is TGTGCCAGCTCACGAGCCCGGGACAACTCCTACAATGAGCAGTTCTTC. The encoded protein is CASSRARDNSYNEQFF.

V is TRBV7-2 and J is TRBJ2-7, with D possibly matching TRBD2 (6 bases). The V gene lost 1 base and the J gene lost 2 bases, with 6 bases spanning the gap. Germline CDR1 and CDR2: SGHTA and FQGNSA. This CDR3 has 13 amino acids. CDR3 sequence reads: CASSLGTTYEQYF. The DNA of the CDR3 is TGTGCCAGCAGCTTAGGGACTACCTACGAGCAGTACTTC.

Only a few counts were recorded for this clone. The J gene is TRBJ2-7, the V gene TRBV5-6; D might be TRBD1 (5 bases). CDR3 size: 16 residues. Per the germline V gene, CDR1 is SGHDT and CDR2 is YYEEEE. Trimming left V 0 bases short and J 6 bases short, with 19 bases between. The CDR3 region is CASSLGGSGHSGEQYF. The CDR3 DNA sequence: TGTGCCAGCAGCTTGGGGGGTTCAGGGCACTCGGGCGAGCAGTACTTC.

This clone has a single count. CDR3 residues: CASSGTGGSSEKLFF. The CDR3, as DNA: TGCGCCAGCAGCGGGACAGGGGGCTCCTCTGAAAAACTGTTTTTT. This sequence joins TRBV5-1 and TRBJ1-4, with 12 bases matching TRBD1. The V and J ends lost 4 bases and 7 bases, in that order; junction bases with no gene match: 5. The CDR3 length is 15 residues. Germline CDR1 reads SGHRS; CDR2 reads YFSETQ. Using reference TRBV5-1 and TRBJ1-4 for the parts outside the CDR3, the full variable domain is KAGVTQTPRYLIKTRGQQVTLSCSPISGHRSVSWYQQTPGQGLQFLFEYFSETQRNKGNFPGRFSGRQFSNSRSEMNVSTLELGDSALYLCASSGTGGSSEKLFFGSGTQLSVL.

The sample holds a few counts of this clone. This rearrangement joins TRBV28 to TRBJ1-4; no firm D call. The germline V gene has CDR1 MDHEN and CDR2 SYDVKM. V lost 2 bases and J 8 bases, leaving 6 bases between the germline ends. The CDR3 covers 12 residues. CDR3: CASSLNNEKLFF. CDR3 coding DNA: TGTGCCAGCAGTTTAAACAACGAAAAACTGTTTTTT.

This clone has only a few counts. V is TRBV6-1 and J is TRBJ1-2, with unresolved D. This CDR3 has 13 residues. Trimming pared 2 bases from V and 7 bases from J, leaving 11 bases between. CDR1 is MNHNS, CDR2 SASEGT, per germline. The CDR3 protein is CASSERRAGGYTF. CDR3 coding DNA: TGTGCCAGCAGTGAAAGGAGGGCTGGTGGCTACACCTTC.

Points on this clone: A read error may account for a junction end that differs from germline. The V and J genes are TRBV28 and TRBJ1-2, with TRBD1 matching over 7 bases. CDR1 and CDR2 from the germline V gene are MDHEN and SYDVKM. The CDR3 spans 13 residues. CDR3 DNA: TGTGCCAGCAGGCTAAGGGACAGAAATTTCCCTGCCTTC. As protein: CASRLRDRNFPAF.

The gene calls are TRBV7-2 and TRBJ2-3, with 10 bases fitting TRBD1. Losses at the gene ends were 5 bases for V and 4 bases for J; bases not matched to a gene: 3. The CDR3 length is 14 residues. The germline V gene has CDR1 SGHTA and CDR2 FQGNSA. The CDR3 loop is CASSPGTGADTQYF. In DNA form, the CDR3 reads TGTGCCAGCAGCCCCGGGACAGGGGCAGATACGCAGTATTTT.

V gene TRBV7-8 combines with J gene TRBJ1-1; 7 bases align to TRBD1. V was pared by 7 bases and J by 3 bases, with 11 bases of the junction left unmatched. CDR1 and CDR2 from the germline V gene are SGHVS and FQNEAQ. This CDR3 spans 15 amino acids. This CDR3 is CASKEGTDGDTEAFF. The CDR3 DNA reads TGTGCCAGCAAGGAAGGGACAGATGGGGACACTGAAGCTTTCTTT.